This TCR beta chain was identified during a study of radiotherapy plus CTLA-4 blockade in lung cancer. Study details: 15% to 20% of patients responded objectively, and roughly 31% achieved disease control. Study outcomes and limitations: Researchers report tumor-derived TCR clones expanding in blood after radiotherapy plus ipilimumab.

Regarding this clone: The antigen is not known.

TCRdb's copy holds only in-frame clones and misses some; the assay was immunoSEQ multiplex PCR. The sample has 40,000 to 45,000 clones; roughly 80% are singletons. V shed 7 bases, J shed 5 bases, and the junction held 7 bases outside the gene matches. The CDR3 loop spans 14 amino acids. Germline V gene lookup returns CDR1 SGHTA and CDR2 FQGNSA. The TCR comes from a human donor with non-small cell lung cancer whose response to radiotherapy plus ipilimumab could not be evaluated. J is TRBJ1-2 and V is TRBV7-2; 10 nucleotides match TRBD1. The sequences come from peripheral blood, collected from a patient treated with radiotherapy plus ipilimumab. The CDR3 is CASTRTGGRYGYTF. The CDR3 nucleotides read TGTGCCAGCACTCGGACAGGGGGAAGGTATGGCTACACCTTC.